The 32 T cell receptor beta chains below come from one sample, sequenced in a study of T-cell memory formation after mild COVID-19. TCRdb reprocessed the 5' RACE reads with MiXCR, giving one entry per CDR3 protein. The sample records 350,000 to 500,000 distinct CDR3 sequences, about a sixth being singletons. The sequencing input was PBMCs or a T cell subset sorted from them (not recorded which). The receptors were gathered from a man between 18 and 29 years old who had mild COVID-19 (a few samples of this study predate the infection). Cell type and time point are not known.

The V and J genes are TRBV9 and TRBJ2-2; possible D gene TRBD2, 5 bases. The CDR3 length is 14 residues. V was trimmed by 4 bases and J by 8 bases, leaving 15 bases between them. Germline CDR1 reads SGDLS; CDR2 reads YYNGEE. Here the CDR3 reads CASSPRVPGGELFF. DNA for the CDR3: TGTGCCAGCAGCCCTAGGGTTCCGGGGGGGGAGCTGTTTTTT.

The chain recombines TRBV4-1 with TRBJ1-5, with D perhaps matching TRBD1 (6 bases). Between the trimmed V and J ends, which lost 4 bases and 2 bases, there was a span of 21 bases. The length of the CDR3 is 18 residues. Germline loops: CDR1 MGHRA, CDR2 YSYEKL. The CDR3 sequence: CASSPSLLVGGGNQPQHF. CDR3 DNA: TGCGCCAGCAGCCCGTCACTCCTCGTGGGGGGCGGCAATCAGCCCCAGCATTTT.

In its sample, this clonotype was seen once. V usage is TRBV5-1 and J usage is TRBJ2-5; the match to TRBD2 covers 8 bases. Trimming took 3 bases from V and 5 from J; bases not matched to a gene: 6. Per germline, CDR1 SGHRS and CDR2 YFSETQ. This CDR3 region has 14 residues. CDR3 residues: CASSSLADVETQYF. The DNA for the CDR3 is TGCGCCAGCAGCTCACTAGCGGACGTGGAGACCCAGTACTTC. The full variable domain, completed using reference TRBV5-1 and TRBJ2-5, is KAGVTQTPRYLIKTRGQQVTLSCSPISGHRSVSWYQQTPGQGLQFLFEYFSETQRNKGNFPGRFSGRQFSNSRSEMNVSTLELGDSALYLCASSSLADVETQYFGPGTRLLVL.

This clonotype turned up a few times. The V call is TRBV5-1, the J call TRBJ2-3; a weak D match, TRBD2 (6 bases). Germline CDR1 reads SGHRS; CDR2 reads YFSETQ. V lost 0 bases, J lost 6 bases, and 14 bases lay in between. CDR3 length: 15 amino acids. This chain's CDR3 is CASSLASRRGDTQYF. The CDR3 DNA reads as TGCGCCAGCAGCTTGGCCAGTCGCCGGGGGGATACGCAGTATTTT. Looking up the rest from reference TRBV5-1 and TRBJ2-3 gives the full variable domain: KAGVTQTPRYLIKTRGQQVTLSCSPISGHRSVSWYQQTPGQGLQFLFEYFSETQRNKGNFPGRFSGRQFSNSRSEMNVSTLELGDSALYLCASSLASRRGDTQYFGPGTRLTVL.

In this sample, this clonotype turned up many times. The chain combines TRBV7-2 with TRBJ1-4; 8 bases agree with TRBD1. Germline assignment: CDR1 SGHTA and CDR2 FQGNSA. The CDR3 runs to 12 residues. Trimming took 8 bases from V and 14 from J; bases not matched to a gene: 10. The CDR3 coding sequence is TGTGCCAGCGCCCTAGACAGGGGCAACCTGTTTTTT. Protein product: CASALDRGNLFF.

V and J are TRBV29-1 and TRBJ1-1; D remains unclear. Germline CDR1 is SQVTM and CDR2 is ANQGSEA. The CDR3 is made up of 13 amino acids. V shed 4 bases and J shed 3 bases, with 12 bases lying between them. Here the CDR3 reads CSVVKGGDTEAFF. The CDR3 DNA sequence: TGCAGCGTTGTTAAAGGCGGGGACACTGAAGCTTTCTTT.

This sequence joins TRBV12-3 or TRBV12-4 and TRBJ1-5; D not certain. The CDR3 length is 12 residues. Trimming took 7 bases from V and 4 from J, leaving 8 bases between them. CDR3 DNA: TGTGCCAGCAAAATTCGTAATCAGCCCCAGCATTTT. Translation gives CASKIRNQPQHF.

The table lists this clonotype with a few counts. The V and J genes are TRBV4-1 and TRBJ2-7; tentatively, D is TRBD2 (7 bases). Between the trimmed V and J ends, which lost 2 bases and 0 bases, there was a span of 17 bases. Germline V gene sequence: CDR1 MGHRA, CDR2 YSYEKL. The CDR3 is 17 amino acids. The CDR3 nucleotides read TGCGCCAGCAGCCAATCCCTGGGCGGGGGCGCCTCCTACGAGCAGTACTTC. Residues: CASSQSLGGGASYEQYF.

This clonotype was seen repeatedly, ten times or more. J is TRBJ2-2 and V is TRBV7-8; D is undetermined. Germline loops: CDR1 SGHVS, CDR2 FQNEAQ. Trimming shortened V by 1 base and J by 3 bases, and 6 bases separated the two germline ends. The CDR3 runs 14 residues. The CDR3 protein is CASSLGGYTGELFF. CDR3 bases: TGTGCCAGCAGCTTAGGGGGTTACACCGGGGAGCTGTTTTTT.

This clonotype came up a few times. The chain uses TRBV11-3 and TRBJ2-3; D is perhaps TRBD1 or TRBD2 (5 bases each). Germline CDR1 reads SGHNT; CDR2 reads YENEEA. The CDR3 totals 14 residues. The V and J ends lost 4 bases and 3 bases respectively, with 11 bases between them. The CDR3 region has the DNA TGTGCCAGCAGCTCCCGGGACCGAACAGATACGCAGTATTTT. As protein: CASSSRDRTDTQYF.

This clonotype was seen a few times. The chain carries TRBV20-1 and TRBJ2-3, with 11 bases matching TRBD2. The CDR3 contains 16 residues. V was clipped by 3 bases and J by 1 base; unmatched bases: 6. Germline V gene lookup returns CDR1 DFQATT and CDR2 SNEGSKA (reference sequence). CDR3 sequence (DNA): TGCAGTGCTAGCAAGCTAGCGGGGGGCCGCACAGATACGCAGTATTTT. Translation gives CSASKLAGGRTDTQYF.

The table lists this clonotype with a few counts. V is TRBV5-4 and J is TRBJ2-5, with TRBD2 matching over 12 bases. Trimming cost V 9 bases and J 4 bases; bases outside gene matches: 4. Germline values: CDR1 SGHNT, CDR2 YYREEE (reference sequence). The CDR3 has 13 amino acids. The CDR3 reads CATGGLAGETQYF. In nucleotides, the CDR3 is TGTGCCACGGGGGGACTAGCGGGAGAGACCCAGTACTTC. Full variable domain (remainder filled in from reference TRBV5-4 and TRBJ2-5): ETGVTQSPTHLIKTRGQQVTLRCSSQSGHNTVSWYQQALGQGPQFIFQYYREEENGRGNFPPRFSGLQFPNYSSELNVNALELDDSALYLCATGGLAGETQYFGPGTRLLVL.

This clonotype turned up a few times. This chain links TRBV6-2 or TRBV6-3 with TRBJ2-7; D is ambiguous. The CDR3 has 11 amino acids. V was trimmed by 2 bases and J by 7 bases, leaving 6 bases between them. Germline CDR1 and CDR2: MNHEY and SVGEGT. This CDR3 is CASSYPPEQYF. The CDR3, as DNA: TGTGCCAGCAGTTACCCTCCGGAGCAGTACTTC.

In this sample, this clonotype turned up many times. The V call is TRBV23-1, the J call TRBJ2-2; TRBD1 matches 9 bases. TRBV23-1 is filed as an ORF, its function uncertain. The J segment lost 4 bases and the V segment lost 0 bases, leaving 3 bases of the junction unmatched. The CDR3 runs 16 residues. CDR3 sequence reads: CASSQSGTGTTGELFF. CDR3 coding DNA: TGCGCCAGCAGTCAATCGGGGACAGGGACCACCGGGGAGCTGTTTTTT.

This chain uses TRBV4-3 with TRBJ2-4; 7 bases agree with TRBD1. CDR3 length equals 15 residues. Germline-derived CDR1 and CDR2 are LGHNA and YSLEER. J gave up 5 bases and V 1 base, and 5 bases lay outside the gene matches. CDR3 nucleotides: TGCGCCAGCAGCCAAGGAATTGGGACAGAAAACATTCAGTACTTC. Residues: CASSQGIGTENIQYF.

The table lists this clonotype with a few counts. The genes are TRBV18 and TRBJ1-2, with 7 bases lining up with TRBD1. Germline V CDR1 and CDR2: KGHSH, LQKENI. V lost 3 bases to trimming and J lost 2 bases; unmatched junction nucleotides: 3. There are 14 residues in the CDR3. The CDR3 loop reads CASSPGTENYGYTF. The CDR3 nucleotides are TGTGCCAGCTCACCGGGGACAGAAAACTATGGCTACACCTTC.

This clonotype was seen ten or more times. The J gene is TRBJ2-7, the V gene TRBV28; possibly TRBD1 or TRBD2 for D (5 bases each). V lost 1 base to trimming and J lost 4 bases, with 17 bases between them. There are 16 residues in the CDR3. Germline V gene sequence: CDR1 MDHEN, CDR2 SYDVKM. The CDR3 sequence is CASSLSGTLGRYEQYV. The DNA for the CDR3 is TGTGCCAGCAGTTTATCGGGGACCCTGGGCCGTTACGAGCAGTACGTC.

This clonotype has only a few counts. The genes are TRBV9 and TRBJ2-2; the match to TRBD1 covers 8 bases. The V and J ends lost 5 bases and 4 bases, in that order; junction bases with no gene match: 7. The CDR3 totals 15 residues. Germline CDR1 reads SGDLS; CDR2 reads YYNGEE. CDR3 region: CASRAADRATGELFF. The CDR3 DNA is TGTGCCAGCAGAGCTGCGGACAGGGCCACCGGGGAGCTGTTTTTT. The full variable domain, with the rest looked up from reference TRBV9 and TRBJ2-2, is DSGVTQTPKHLITATGQRVTLRCSPRSGDLSVYWYQQSLDQGLQFLIQYYNGEERAKGNILERFSAQQFPDLHSELNLSSLELGDSALYFCASRAADRATGELFFGEGSRLTVL.

The chain employs TRBV9 and TRBJ2-1, with TRBD2 as a possible D gene (6 bases). CDR3 length: 16 amino acids. V shed 3 bases and J shed 0 bases, with 13 bases lying between them. Germline V gene sequence: CDR1 SGDLS, CDR2 YYNGEE. The CDR3 here is CASSGSGVPSYNEQFF. The CDR3 region has the DNA TGTGCCAGCAGCGGTTCGGGGGTCCCCTCCTACAATGAGCAGTTCTTC.

In its sample, this clonotype was seen a few times. The genes are TRBV20-1 and TRBJ2-5; perhaps TRBD2 as D (5 bases). Germline lookup yields CDR1 DFQATT and CDR2 SNEGSKA (reference sequence). This CDR3 is 14 amino acids long. Trimming cost V 0 bases and J 2 bases, with 10 bases left between them. Here the CDR3 DNA reads TGCAGTGCTAGAGAGTCCGGGAAGCAAGAGACCCAGTACTTC. It translates to CSARESGKQETQYF.

V usage is TRBV10-1 and J usage is TRBJ2-7; the D is unclear. The ends were cut back, 2 bases at V and 6 bases at J, with 14 bases in the middle. The CDR3 extends over 14 amino acids. Germline V gene sequence: CDR1 WNHNN, CDR2 SYGVQD (reference sequence). The CDR3 DNA sequence: TGCGCCAGCAGTGAGCCGGACCTTGGCGGCGAGCAGTACTTC. It yields the protein CASSEPDLGGEQYF.

V usage is TRBV9 and J usage is TRBJ1-1, with D perhaps TRBD1 (6 bases). V dropped 3 bases and J dropped 6 bases, with 12 bases sitting between them. Germline V gene sequence: CDR1 SGDLS, CDR2 YYNGEE. The CDR3 runs 13 residues. CDR3 in amino acids: CASSAGGGAEAFF. The DNA of the CDR3 is TGTGCCAGCAGCGCGGGAGGGGGAGCTGAAGCTTTCTTT. The full variable domain, rest sourced from reference TRBV9 and TRBJ1-1, is DSGVTQTPKHLITATGQRVTLRCSPRSGDLSVYWYQQSLDQGLQFLIQYYNGEERAKGNILERFSAQQFPDLHSELNLSSLELGDSALYFCASSAGGGAEAFFGQGTRLTVV.

For the CDR3, the DNA is TGTGCCAGCAGGAAGGGGGGTAGAAAGGCAGATACGCAGTATTTT. Translated, it gives CASRKGGRKADTQYF. The V call is TRBV11-2, the J call TRBJ2-3; D tentatively fits TRBD1 or TRBD2 (6 bases each). V lost 6 bases and J 4 bases, leaving 17 bases between the germline ends. The CDR3 has 15 amino acids. Germline CDR1 SGHAT, CDR2 FQNNGV.

The chain employs TRBV7-3 and TRBJ2-5, with 7 bases matching TRBD2. In germline, CDR1 is SGHTA, CDR2 FQGTGA. The CDR3 is 15 residues long. With 4 bases clipped from V and 5 bases from J, the junction kept 10 bases outside the gene matches. CDR3 residues: CASSYQAGPGETQYF. CDR3 DNA sequence: TGTGCCAGCAGCTACCAAGCGGGACCGGGGGAGACCCAGTACTTC.

The V and J genes are TRBV12-5 and TRBJ2-7; 11 positions agree with TRBD1. CDR3 length equals 17 residues. V was pared by 3 bases and J by 5 bases, with 12 bases of the junction left unmatched. Per the germline V gene, CDR1 is LGHNT and CDR2 is FRNRAP. DNA of the CDR3: TGTGCTAGTGGTTTTTGGCTGAGGGACAGGGGGGACCACGAGCAGTACTTC. This codes for CASGFWLRDRGDHEQYF. Full variable domain (outside the CDR3, taken from reference TRBV12-5 and TRBJ2-7): DARVTQTPRHKVTEMGQEVTMRCQPILGHNTVFWYRQTMMQGLELLAYFRNRAPLDDSGMPKDRFSAEMPDATLATLKIQPSEPRDSAVYFCASGFWLRDRGDHEQYFGPGTRLTVT.

V and J are TRBV21-1 and TRBJ2-6; the table's D call, TRBD1, has no DNA check behind it. TRBV21-1 is a pseudogene. This CDR3 has 19 amino acids. The CDR3 spells CASSRPLGPATSGANVLTF. For the CDR3, the DNA is TGTGCCAGCAGCCGCCCCCTAGGCCCCGCCACCTCTGGGGCCAACGTCCTGACTTTC.

The CDR3 reads CASSLLGTDYQPQHF. CDR3 sequence (DNA): TGTGCCAGCAGCTTATTGGGGACAGATTATCAGCCCCAGCATTTT. V gene TRBV7-2 combines with J gene TRBJ1-5; 7 nucleotides match TRBD1. Germline lookup yields CDR1 SGHTA and CDR2 FQGNSA. The trim removed 2 bases at V and 5 bases at J, leaving 6 bases unmatched. This CDR3 has 15 residues.

In its sample, this clonotype was seen many times. V gene TRBV12-3 or TRBV12-4 combines with J gene TRBJ2-7, with a weak D call TRBD1 (6 bases). Trimming pared 6 bases from V and 4 bases from J, leaving 16 bases between. The CDR3 runs to 14 residues. CDR3 in amino acids: CASRSTGAQYEQYF. CDR3 sequence (DNA): TGTGCCAGCAGATCGACAGGAGCCCAATACGAGCAGTACTTC.

V usage is TRBV2 and J usage is TRBJ2-2; no clear D gene. The CDR3 is 13 amino acids. The ends were cut back, 7 bases at V and 2 bases at J, with 8 bases in the middle. Germline V gives CDR1 SNHLY, CDR2 FYNNEI. The CDR3 protein is CASITVNTGELFF. CDR3 nucleotide sequence: TGTGCCAGCATAACAGTTAACACCGGGGAGCTGTTTTTT.

This clonotype was found many times. V gene TRBV4-3 combines with J gene TRBJ1-5; TRBD1 is a possible D gene (5 bases). V was trimmed by 1 base and J by 7 bases, leaving 8 bases between them. Germline V gives CDR1 LGHNA, CDR2 YSLEER. CDR3 size: 13 residues. CDR3 DNA: TGCGCCAGCAGCCAAGGCCGGGACCAGCCCCAGCATTTT. It translates to CASSQGRDQPQHF.

The chain has TRBV5-1 and TRBJ2-7; no definite D call. Trimming pared 4 bases from V and 5 bases from J, leaving 10 bases between. Germline CDR1 reads SGHRS; CDR2 reads YFSETQ. The CDR3 loop spans 12 amino acids. The CDR3 coding sequence is TGCGCCAGCAGCCCCGATGGGAACGAGCAGTACGTC. As protein: CASSPDGNEQYV.

The chain links TRBV20-1 to TRBJ1-6; 11 bases are shared with TRBD1. The CDR3 consists of 15 residues. V trimming: 4 bases; J trimming: 8 bases; junction bases outside the gene matches: 7. Germline CDR1 reads DFQATT; CDR2 reads SNEGSKA (reference sequence). The CDR3 DNA reads TGCAGTGCTACCCGGACAGGGGGCCGTGATTCACCCCTCCACTTT. Protein product: CSATRTGGRDSPLHF.